Listed below are T cell receptor beta chains from one sample, sequenced in a study of T cell repertoires in cytomegalovirus infection. Antigen specificity for these receptors is unknown. One entry per CDR3 protein, called by TCRdb with MiXCR from the reads. The table lists roughly 500,000 distinct CDR3 sequences, approximately 46% of them singletons. The material was cultured PBMCs, obtained from culture after CMV antigen stimulation. The receptors derive from a human donor in good health (CMV status not recorded). Some clones in this sample may be carry-over from other donors' samples. Each CDR3 is given with its conserved first and last residue. Fields, in order: CDR3 length, D gene, V gene, clone size, J gene, CDR3 DNA, CDR3 protein. A D gene is named only where the DNA matches it firmly. The listing skips clone size in some rows; elsewhere it reads once, few, many or a size class.

12	-	TRBV7-8	-	TRBJ2-5	TGTGCCAGCACTAGCAAGGGGGAGACCCAGTACTTC	CASTSKGETQYF
16	TRBD2	TRBV7-2	few	TRBJ2-3	TGTGCCAGCAGCTTCGCTAGCGGGGGAGCGGGAGATACGCAGTATTTT	CASSFASGGAGDTQYF
13	-	TRBV7-2	many	TRBJ1-4	TGTGCCAGCAGCTCGGGCGGTGGGGAAAAACTGTTTTTT	CASSSGGGEKLFF
13	-	TRBV11-2	-	TRBJ2-3	TGTGCCAGCAGCTTGGCCTCGTCAGATACGCAGTATTTT	CASSLASSDTQYF
16	TRBD1	TRBV11-2	-	TRBJ2-2	TGTGCCAGCAGCTACCCGGGACAGGGTAACACCGGGAAGCTGTTTTTT	CASSYPGQGNTGKLFF
14	-	TRBV7-9	-	TRBJ2-7	TGTGCCAGCAGCTCTGCCACCCACTCCTACGAGCAGTACTTC	CASSSATHSYEQYF
16	-	TRBV5-6	-	TRBJ2-1	TGTGCCAGCAGCTCCATCTGGGGCCCCTCCTACAATGAGCAGTTCTTC	CASSSIWGPSYNEQFF
11	-	TRBV20-1	-	TRBJ2-3	TGCAGTTCACCCCACAGAGATACGCAGTATTTT	CSSPHRDTQYF
17	TRBD2	TRBV12-3/TRBV12-4	-	TRBJ2-5	TGTGCCAGCAGTTTTTCGATTAGCGGGGGGGTTACTGAGACCCAGTACTTC	CASSFSISGGVTETQYF
13	-	TRBV20-1	-	TRBJ1-6	TGCAGTGCTAGACCGGGACACCTAGAGGTCCTCCACTTT	CSARPGHLEVLHF
15	-	TRBV4-1	-	TRBJ2-5	TGCGCCAGCAGCCAAGAAGGTAGAGCCTGGGAGACCCAGTACTTC	CASSQEGRAWETQYF
18	-	TRBV6-1	-	TRBJ2-6	TGTGCCAGCAGTGAAGATATAGGGGCCGGACGTGGGGCCAACGTCCTGACTTTC	CASSEDIGAGRGANVLTF
15	TRBD1	TRBV7-2	many	TRBJ2-7	TGTGCCAGCAGCAAACGACAGGGCGATGGCTACGAGCAGTACTTC	CASSKRQGDGYEQYF
16	-	TRBV7-6	-	TRBJ1-2	TGTGCCAGCAGCGACCGGGAGGCCCAAGCCCGAGGTGGCTACACCTTC	CASSDREAQARGGYTF
12	-	TRBV4-1	-	TRBJ1-2	TGCGCCAGCAGCCAAGAGCAGTATGGCTACACCTTC	CASSQEQYGYTF
15	-	TRBV7-2	few	TRBJ1-3	TGTGCCAGCAGCTTAGACAGCCACTCTGGAAACACCATATATTTT	CASSLDSHSGNTIYF
14	TRBD2	TRBV7-9	once	TRBJ2-3	TGTGCCAGCAGCGTAGCTAGCGGCCTCAATACGCAGTATTTT	CASSVASGLNTQYF
14	-	TRBV2	-	TRBJ2-7	TGTGCCAGCAGTGAAGGTAGAGGGATCTACGAGCAGTACTTC	CASSEGRGIYEQYF
15	-	TRBV19	few	TRBJ1-4	TGTGCCAGTAGTAAGGGGACCCTCGGAGCGGGAAAACTGTTTTTT	CASSKGTLGAGKLFF
14	-	TRBV7-2	-	TRBJ2-3	TGTGCCAGCAGCTTCGGGGGGCTCACAGATACGCAGTATTTT	CASSFGGLTDTQYF
15	-	TRBV11-2	-	TRBJ2-3	TGTGCCAGCAGCTTAGCCGATAGAACCACAGATACGCAGTATTTT	CASSLADRTTDTQYF
12	-	TRBV19	-	TRBJ1-1	TGTGCCAGTAGTATGCCGGGCCAAGAAGCTTTCTTT	CASSMPGQEAFF
18	-	TRBV12-3/TRBV12-4	-	TRBJ2-5	TGTGCCAGCAGTTTAGGGTCGGGCAGATATCAGATACAAGAGACCCAGTACTTC	CASSLGSGRYQIQETQYF
14	-	TRBV10-3	-	TRBJ1-5	TGTGCCATCAGTGAGTCGTCGGGAGTGGAGCCCCAGCATTTT	CAISESSGVEPQHF
14	TRBD1	TRBV7-9	few	TRBJ1-1	TGTGCCAGCAGCCCCCGGGACAGCGGTCATGAAGCTTTCTTT	CASSPRDSGHEAFF
14	TRBD1	TRBV12-3/TRBV12-4	few	TRBJ1-6	TGTGCCAGCAGGCCGGGACAGCGACGTTCACCCCTCCACTTT	CASRPGQRRSPLHF
15	-	TRBV14	-	TRBJ2-7	TGTGCCAGCAGCCAAGTCCACAGGTGGGCCTACGAGCAGTACTTC	CASSQVHRWAYEQYF
15	TRBD2	TRBV3-1	-	TRBJ2-7	TGTGCCAGCAGCTGGGGACTAGCGGGAGCGGAAGAGCAGTACTTC	CASSWGLAGAEEQYF
14	TRBD2	TRBV7-2	many	TRBJ2-3	TGTGCCAGCAGCTTGGATAGCGGGGGCGATACGCAGTATTTT	CASSLDSGGDTQYF
14	TRBD2	TRBV12-3/TRBV12-4	few	TRBJ2-5	TGTGCCAGCAACCTCGGGACGGGGGGTGTGACCCAGTACTTC	CASNLGTGGVTQYF
13	-	TRBV12-3/TRBV12-4	many	TRBJ1-5	TGTGCCAGCAGTTTTGCGGGGAATCAGCCCCAGCATTTT	CASSFAGNQPQHF
13	-	TRBV6-2/TRBV6-3	-	TRBJ2-3	TGTGCCAGCAGAGGGGTTGGCACAGATACGCAGTATTTT	CASRGVGTDTQYF
17	TRBD2	TRBV7-2	-	TRBJ2-3	TGTGCCAGCAGCTTAGGGTTAGCGGGGGGAAGCACAGATACGCAGTATTTT	CASSLGLAGGSTDTQYF
19	TRBD1	TRBV6-2/TRBV6-3	once	TRBJ1-5	TGTGCCAGCAGTTACCCGACAGGGAAAAGAGGATATAGCAATCAGCCCCAGCATTTT	CASSYPTGKRGYSNQPQHF
15	TRBD2	TRBV7-2	-	TRBJ2-1	TGTGCCAGCAGCTTAAGGCGGGAGCTATACAATGAGCAGTTCTTC	CASSLRRELYNEQFF
14	-	TRBV19	few	TRBJ1-1	TGTGCCAGTATTGGAGCCGGGTGGAACACTGAAGCTTTCTTT	CASIGAGWNTEAFF
14	-	TRBV11-2	-	TRBJ1-5	TGTGCCAGCAGCTTAGGGAATTATGGGCAGCCCCAGCATTTT	CASSLGNYGQPQHF
14	-	TRBV7-2	-	TRBJ2-1	TGTGCCAGCAGCTCCCGTACTAGACCCGGGTGGGAGTTCTTC	CASSSRTRPGWEFF
12	-	TRBV29-1	-	TRBJ2-7	TGCAGCGTTGAAAGGGGCAGCTACGAGCAGTACTTC	CSVERGSYEQYF
16	-	TRBV7-2	-	TRBJ2-1	TGTGCCAGCAGCTTGTCGCTTTGGGAACCTTACAATGAGCAGTTCTTC	CASSLSLWEPYNEQFF
12	-	TRBV7-2	few	TRBJ2-3	TGTGCCAGCAGCCCTACGGGGATATCGCAGTATTTT	CASSPTGISQYF
14	-	TRBV18	-	TRBJ1-5	TGTGCCAGCTCACTCCTGGTAACCAATCAGCCCCAGCATTTT	CASSLLVTNQPQHF
16	TRBD2	TRBV7-8	-	TRBJ2-3	TGTGCCAGCAGCTTAAGCGGGGGGGCCCTAGATGATACGCAGTATTTT	CASSLSGGALDDTQYF
14	-	TRBV19	-	TRBJ1-2	TGTGCCAGTACCGACAGAGGGGCCGCGTGGGGCTACACCTTC	CASTDRGAAWGYTF
14	TRBD2	TRBV12-3/TRBV12-4	-	TRBJ2-7	TGTGCCAGCTCAATGGCGGGAGGGCCCCACGAGCAGTACTTC	CASSMAGGPHEQYF
16	TRBD2	TRBV7-8	-	TRBJ2-3	TGTGCCAGCAGCCACGCGGGTAGCGGGAGTGCAGATACGCAGTATTTT	CASSHAGSGSADTQYF
13	-	TRBV7-2	-	TRBJ2-5	TGTGCCAGCAGTTCTGCAGAGAGGGGGACCCAGTACTTC	CASSSAERGTQYF
14	TRBD1	TRBV7-9	few	TRBJ1-1	TGTGCCAGCAGCCGTATGACAGGGTTCACTGAAGCTTTCTTT	CASSRMTGFTEAFF
17	-	TRBV6-1	-	TRBJ2-2	TGTGCCAGCAGTCCTGGGACCTACCCACCCAGGTCGGGGGAGCTGTTTTTT	CASSPGTYPPRSGELFF
13	TRBD1	TRBV10-3	-	TRBJ1-5	TGTGCCATCAGACGGGACAGAGATCAGCCCCAGCATTTT	CAIRRDRDQPQHF